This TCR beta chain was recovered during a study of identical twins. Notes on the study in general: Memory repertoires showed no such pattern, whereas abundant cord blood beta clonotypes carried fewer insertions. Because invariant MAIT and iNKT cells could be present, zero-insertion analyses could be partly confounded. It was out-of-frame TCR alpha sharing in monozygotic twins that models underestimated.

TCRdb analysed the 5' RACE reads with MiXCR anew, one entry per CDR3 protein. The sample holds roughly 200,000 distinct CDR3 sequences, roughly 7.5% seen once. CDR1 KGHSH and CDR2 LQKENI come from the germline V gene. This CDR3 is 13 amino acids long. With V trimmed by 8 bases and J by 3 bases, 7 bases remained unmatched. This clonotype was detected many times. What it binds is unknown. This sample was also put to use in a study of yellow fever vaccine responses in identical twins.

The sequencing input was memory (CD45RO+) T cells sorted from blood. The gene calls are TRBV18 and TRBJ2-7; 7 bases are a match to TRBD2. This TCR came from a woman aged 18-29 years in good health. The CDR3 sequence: CASTPSGNYEQYF. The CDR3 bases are TGTGCCAGCACCCCGAGCGGGAACTACGAGCAGTACTTC.